This T cell receptor (beta chain) was captured in a study of regulatory T cells in long-lasting Graves disease. This clonotype turned up a few times. Trimming removed 11 bases from V and 3 bases from J; junction bases left unmatched: 7. The length of the CDR3 is 13 residues. Germline V gene lookup returns CDR1 ENHRY and CDR2 SYGVKD. Construction of TCR beta libraries relied on iRepertoire HTBI primers and on Arm-PCR targeting CDR3 regions. TCRdb recomputed calls from the multiplex PCR reads with MiXCR, one row per CDR3 protein. The sample has about 470,000 distinct CDR3 sequences; roughly 20% are singletons. The sample's time point: persistent/refractory GD, antithyroid drugs over 5 years with positive TRAb. Scientists built the TCR library using RNA that was extracted from PBMCs.

The clonotype comes from a female donor with Graves disease. The sample in question was peripheral blood mononuclear cells (PBMCs), obtained when the disease was refractory, from a patient treated with antithyroid drugs. The rearrangement links TRBV10-3 to TRBJ2-5; 9 bases are a match to TRBD2. DNA of the CDR3: TGTGCCTCAGCGAAGCGGGAGGAAGAGACCCAGTACTTC. The encoded protein is CASAKREEETQYF.